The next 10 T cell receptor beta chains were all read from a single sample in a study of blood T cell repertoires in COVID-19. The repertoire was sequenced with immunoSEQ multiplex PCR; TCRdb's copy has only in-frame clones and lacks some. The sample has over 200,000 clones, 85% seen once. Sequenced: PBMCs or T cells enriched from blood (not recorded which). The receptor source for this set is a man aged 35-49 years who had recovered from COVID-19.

This CDR3 is CASRLLAGGQSGANVLTF. The CDR3 DNA sequence: TGTGCCAGTAGATTGCTAGCGGGAGGGCAGTCCGGGGCCAACGTCCTGACTTTC. The chain recombines TRBV19 with TRBJ2-6, with 12 bases identical to TRBD2. CDR1 and CDR2 from the germline V gene are LNHDA and SQIVND (reference sequence). Trimming at V came to 6 bases and at J to 4 bases, leaving 10 bases not matched to a gene. The CDR3 is 18 residues long.

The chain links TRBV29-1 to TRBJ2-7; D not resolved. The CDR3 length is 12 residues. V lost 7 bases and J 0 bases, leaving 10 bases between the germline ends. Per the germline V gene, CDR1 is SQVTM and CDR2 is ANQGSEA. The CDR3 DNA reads TGCAGCGCACAGCACAGCTCCTACGAGCAGTACTTC. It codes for CSAQHSSYEQYF.

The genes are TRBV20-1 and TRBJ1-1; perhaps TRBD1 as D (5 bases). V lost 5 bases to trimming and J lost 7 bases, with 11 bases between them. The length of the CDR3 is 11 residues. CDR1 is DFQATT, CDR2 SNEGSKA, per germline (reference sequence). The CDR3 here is CSAGPGVEAFF. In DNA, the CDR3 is TGCAGTGCTGGTCCGGGGGTTGAAGCTTTCTTT.

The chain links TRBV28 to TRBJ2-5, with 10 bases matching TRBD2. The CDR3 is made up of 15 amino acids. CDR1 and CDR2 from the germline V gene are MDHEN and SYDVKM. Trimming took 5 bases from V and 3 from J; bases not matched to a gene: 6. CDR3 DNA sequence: TGTGCCAGCAGTCACGATGGACTAGCGGAAGAGACCCAGTACTTC. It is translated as CASSHDGLAEETQYF.

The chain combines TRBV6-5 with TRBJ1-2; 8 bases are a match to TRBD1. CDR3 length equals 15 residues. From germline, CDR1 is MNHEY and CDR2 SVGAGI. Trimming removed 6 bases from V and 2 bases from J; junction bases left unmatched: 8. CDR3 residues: CASRKEDRVNYGYTF. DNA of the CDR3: TGTGCCAGCAGGAAGGAGGACAGGGTGAACTATGGCTACACCTTC.

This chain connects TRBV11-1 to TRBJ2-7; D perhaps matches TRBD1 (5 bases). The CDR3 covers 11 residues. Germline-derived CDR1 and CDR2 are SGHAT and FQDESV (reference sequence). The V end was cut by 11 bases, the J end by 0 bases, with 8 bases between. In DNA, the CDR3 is TGTGCCTCCCAGGGCTCCTACGAGCAGTACTTC. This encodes CASQGSYEQYF. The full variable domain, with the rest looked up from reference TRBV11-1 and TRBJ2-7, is EAEVAQSPRYKITEKSQAVAFWCDPISGHATLYWYRQILGQGPELLVQFQDESVVDDSQLPKDRFSAERLKGVDSTLKIQPAELGDSAMYLCASQGSYEQYFGPGTRLTVT.

The CDR3 region has the DNA TGCGCCAGCAGCCCAGAGGTGGACACTTCGAGGGGGGAGACCCAGTACTTC. Protein: CASSPEVDTSRGETQYF. The V call is TRBV4-3, the J call TRBJ2-5; TRBD1 is a possible D gene (6 bases). The CDR3 extends over 17 amino acids. The germline V gene encodes CDR1 LGHNA and CDR2 YSLEER. Trimming removed 4 bases from V and 5 bases from J, with 23 bases in between.

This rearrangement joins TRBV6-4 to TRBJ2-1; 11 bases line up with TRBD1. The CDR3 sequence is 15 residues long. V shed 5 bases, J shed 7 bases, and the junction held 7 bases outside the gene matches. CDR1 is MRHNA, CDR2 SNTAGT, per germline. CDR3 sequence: CASSRTGGFVNEQFF. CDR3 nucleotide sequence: TGTGCCAGCAGTCGGACAGGGGGCTTTGTGAATGAGCAGTTCTTC.

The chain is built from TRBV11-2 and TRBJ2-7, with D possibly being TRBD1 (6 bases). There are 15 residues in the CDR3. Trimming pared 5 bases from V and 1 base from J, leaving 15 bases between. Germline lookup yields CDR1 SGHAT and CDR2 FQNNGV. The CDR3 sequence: CASSPWQGPSYEQYF. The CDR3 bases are TGTGCCAGCAGCCCATGGCAGGGGCCTTCCTACGAGCAGTACTTC.

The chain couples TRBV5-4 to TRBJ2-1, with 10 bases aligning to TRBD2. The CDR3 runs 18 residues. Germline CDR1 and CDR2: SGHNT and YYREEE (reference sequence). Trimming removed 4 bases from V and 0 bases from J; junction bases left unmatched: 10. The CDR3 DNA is TGTGCCAGCAGCCCCCAACTAGCGGGGCCCAGCTCCTACAATGAGCAGTTCTTC. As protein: CASSPQLAGPSSYNEQFF.